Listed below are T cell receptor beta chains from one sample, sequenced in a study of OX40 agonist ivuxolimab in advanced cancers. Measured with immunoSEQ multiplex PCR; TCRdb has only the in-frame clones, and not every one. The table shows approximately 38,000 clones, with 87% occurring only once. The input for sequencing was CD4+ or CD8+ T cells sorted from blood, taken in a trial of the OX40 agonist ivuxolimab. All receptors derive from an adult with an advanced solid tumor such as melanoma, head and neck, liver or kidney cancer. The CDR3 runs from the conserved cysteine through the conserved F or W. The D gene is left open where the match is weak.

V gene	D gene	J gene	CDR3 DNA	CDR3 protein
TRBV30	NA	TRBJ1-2	TGTGCCTGGAGTCAATCCTATGGCTACACCTTC	CAWSQSYGYTF
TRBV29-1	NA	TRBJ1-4	TGCAGCGTTCGTCGGGGGGCCGATGAAAAACTGTTTTTT	CSVRRGADEKLFF
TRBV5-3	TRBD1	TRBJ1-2	TGTGCCAGAAGCTTGGCCATTAGGACAGGGCCTAAGTATGGCTACACCTTC	CARSLAIRTGPKYGYTF
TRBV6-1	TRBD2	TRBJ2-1	TGTGCCAGCAATTGGTCTAGCGGGAGGGGGGATGAGCAGTTCTTC	CASNWSSGRGDEQFF
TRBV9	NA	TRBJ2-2	TGTGCCAGCAGCCCCCGCCAAGGGGACGACACCGGGGAGCTGTTTTTT	CASSPRQGDDTGELFF
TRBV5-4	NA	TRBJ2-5	TGTGCCAGCAGCTTGGCACGGTCCCAAGAGACCCAGTACTTC	CASSLARSQETQYF
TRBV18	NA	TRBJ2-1	TGTGCCAGCTCCCGCGGGCCAGACGGTGAGCAGTTCTTC	CASSRGPDGEQFF
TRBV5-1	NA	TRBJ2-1	TGCGCCAGCAGCCCCTCCTCCTCCTACAATGAGCAGTTCTTC	CASSPSSSYNEQFF
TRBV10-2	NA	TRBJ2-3	TGCGCCACCAGAAGTCCGACAGATACGCAGTATTTT	CATRSPTDTQYF
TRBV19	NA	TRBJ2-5	TGTGCCAGTAGTATCCCGGGTGCGTTTGCGGAGACCCAGTACTTC	CASSIPGAFAETQYF
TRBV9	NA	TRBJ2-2	TGTGCCAGCAGCGTTCAGGGTGGCGGGGAGCTGTTTTTT	CASSVQGGGELFF
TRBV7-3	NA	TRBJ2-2	TGTGCCAGCAGCCCCAGAGCGGCTAACACCGGGGAGCTGTTTTTT	CASSPRAANTGELFF
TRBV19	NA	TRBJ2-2	TGTGCCAGTACCTTCTCGTCGTTTCAGAACACCGGGGAGCTGTTTTTT	CASTFSSFQNTGELFF
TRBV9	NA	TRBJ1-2	TGTGCCAGCAGCGTAGCGGAGGGTGGGGGCTACACCTTC	CASSVAEGGGYTF
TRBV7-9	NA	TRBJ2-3	TGTGCCAGCAGCCAGACCGCTACGCAGTATTTT	CASSQTATQYF
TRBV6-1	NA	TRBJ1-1	TGTGCCAGCAGTGATTTACTCCTCGGAACTGAAGCTTTCTTT	CASSDLLLGTEAFF
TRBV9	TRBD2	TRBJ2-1	TGTGCCAGCAGCCCGAGTGGGACTAGCGACTACAATGAGCAGTTCTTC	CASSPSGTSDYNEQFF
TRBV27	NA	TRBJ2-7	TGTGCCAGCAGTGCTAGGATCCGTACCTTCTCCTACGAGCAGTACTTC	CASSARIRTFSYEQYF
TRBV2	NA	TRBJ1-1	TGTGCCAGCTACGCAAGCGGAGGAGCAAACACTGAAGCTTTCTTT	CASYASGGANTEAFF
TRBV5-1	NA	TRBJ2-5	TGCGCCAGCAGCTTGAGTGGGCGGCCCGAAGAGACCCAGTACTTC	CASSLSGRPEETQYF
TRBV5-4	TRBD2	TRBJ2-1	TGTGCCAGCAGCTTGGTGAGCGGGGGGGCCGGTGAGCAGTTCTTC	CASSLVSGGAGEQFF
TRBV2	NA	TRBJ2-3	TGTGCCAGCAGTTCTGAGTATACGCAGTATTTT	CASSSEYTQYF
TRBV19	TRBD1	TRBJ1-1	TGTGCCAGTATCCAGGGGGCTATGAACACTGAAGCTTTCTTT	CASIQGAMNTEAFF
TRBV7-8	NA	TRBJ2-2	TGTGCCAGCAGCTCCCAAGGAGGGGGAAGGACCGGGGAGCTGTTTTTT	CASSSQGGGRTGELFF
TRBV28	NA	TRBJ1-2	TGTGCCAGCAGTATGGGAGGACCCTATGGCTACACCTTC	CASSMGGPYGYTF
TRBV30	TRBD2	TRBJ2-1	TGTGCCTGGACTACGACTAGCGGGAGGGCCGGTGAGCAGTTCTTC	CAWTTTSGRAGEQFF
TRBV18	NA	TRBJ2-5	TGTGCCAGCTCACTCGGGACTCTTGGGGAGACCCAGTACTTC	CASSLGTLGETQYF
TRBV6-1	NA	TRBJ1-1	TGTGCCAGCAGTGACTATCCTTTCGGAGGGGACACTGAAGCTTTCTTT	CASSDYPFGGDTEAFF
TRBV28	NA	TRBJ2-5	TGTGCCAGCAGGGACCCGGGGTACCAAGAGACCCAGTACTTC	CASRDPGYQETQYF
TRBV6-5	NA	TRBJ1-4	TGTGCCAGCAGTTCCAGGGTTCGGGAAAAACTGTTTTTT	CASSSRVREKLFF
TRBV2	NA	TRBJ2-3	TGTGCCAGCAGTCCGTCCGGGACCCACGGGGGTACGCAGTATTTT	CASSPSGTHGGTQYF
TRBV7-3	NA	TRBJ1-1	TGTGCCAGCAGCTCGGGGGCGCTGGACACTGAAGCTTTCTTT	CASSSGALDTEAFF
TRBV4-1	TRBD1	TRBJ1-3	TGCGCCAGCAGCCAAGATGTTGACAGGGGAGTTGATTCTGGAAACACCATATATTTT	CASSQDVDRGVDSGNTIYF
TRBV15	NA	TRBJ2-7	TGTGCCACCAGCAGAGGGTTTACAGGGCTTGGGGACGAGCAGTACTTC	CATSRGFTGLGDEQYF